The rows below give T cell receptor beta chains drawn from one sample of a study of shared clonotypes between healthy human individuals. Repertoires were generated with immunoSEQ multiplex PCR, while TCRdb's copy carries only in-frame clones and drops some. The data hold approximately 1.5 million clones, with approximately 98.5% observed a single time. The material sequenced was naive CD4+ T cells sorted from blood. These receptors all stem from a man aged 25-45 years in good health. Each CDR3 is given with its conserved first and last residue. The order of the fields is V gene, D gene, clone size, CDR3 length, J gene, CDR3 DNA, CDR3 protein. A D gene is named only where the DNA matches it firmly. Rows give clone size only sometimes, using once, few, many, or a class for an expanded clone.

V: TRBV5-4
D: -
size: once
length: 14
J: TRBJ1-4
DNA: TGTGCCAGCAGCTTGGACAGGGTGGGTGAAAAACTGTTTTTT
CDR3: CASSLDRVGEKLFF

V: TRBV7-8
D: TRBD2
size: -
length: 15
J: TRBJ2-7
DNA: TGTGCCAGCAGCTTACCTTGGGGAGGGATAAACGAGCAGTACTTC
CDR3: CASSLPWGGINEQYF

V: TRBV25-1
D: -
size: -
length: 18
J: TRBJ2-7
DNA: TGTGCCAGCAGTGAATATACAGGGCGACGGTATAGCTCCTACGAGCAGTACTTC
CDR3: CASSEYTGRRYSSYEQYF

V: TRBV7-6
D: TRBD2
size: once
length: 16
J: TRBJ2-3
DNA: TGTGCTAGCAGCCCGGGACTAGCGGGACGAACAGATACGCAGTATTTT
CDR3: CASSPGLAGRTDTQYF

V: TRBV9
D: -
size: -
length: 14
J: TRBJ2-7
DNA: TGTGCCAGCAGCGTAGCAGGGAGCTCCAACGAGCAGTACTTC
CDR3: CASSVAGSSNEQYF

V: TRBV2
D: TRBD2
size: -
length: 14
J: TRBJ2-2
DNA: TGTGCCAGCAGTGATTACCGGGAGGCCGGGGAGCTGTTTTTT
CDR3: CASSDYREAGELFF

V: TRBV2
D: -
size: -
length: 13
J: TRBJ2-7
DNA: TGTGCCAGCGGCGAGAGCTTCGGCTACGAGCAGTACTTC
CDR3: CASGESFGYEQYF

V: TRBV6-5
D: TRBD1
size: -
length: 12
J: TRBJ2-1
DNA: TGTGCCAGCAGGCGACAGGGGTATGAGCAGTTCTTC
CDR3: CASRRQGYEQFF

V: TRBV4-3
D: TRBD2
size: -
length: 17
J: TRBJ2-2
DNA: TGCGCCAGCAGCCAAAGTTCCGGGACTATTAACACCGGGGAGCTGTTTTTT
CDR3: CASSQSSGTINTGELFF

V: TRBV15
D: -
size: -
length: 15
J: TRBJ2-1
DNA: TGTGCCACCAGCAGAGATCCAGGGACCTACAATGAGCAGTTCTTC
CDR3: CATSRDPGTYNEQFF

V: TRBV7-8
D: TRBD1
size: -
length: 12
J: TRBJ2-7
DNA: TGTGCCAGCAGCGCGGACAGGGCCGAGCAGTACTTC
CDR3: CASSADRAEQYF

V: TRBV5-1
D: -
size: -
length: 13
J: TRBJ1-5
DNA: TGCGCCAGCAGCTTGGATGTCAATCAGCCCCAGCATTTT
CDR3: CASSLDVNQPQHF

V: TRBV7-9
D: TRBD2
size: -
length: 15
J: TRBJ2-1
DNA: TGTGCCAGCAGCTTAACTAGCGGGAGGGCCAATGAGCAGTTCTTC
CDR3: CASSLTSGRANEQFF

V: TRBV27
D: -
size: -
length: 12
J: TRBJ1-1
DNA: TGTGCCAGCAGTTCGGGAGGCACTGAAGCTTTCTTT
CDR3: CASSSGGTEAFF

V: TRBV18
D: -
size: -
length: 16
J: TRBJ2-1
DNA: TGTGCCAGCTCACCCCGATCCACCCCTTCGGGCAATGAGCAGTTCTTC
CDR3: CASSPRSTPSGNEQFF

V: TRBV19
D: -
size: -
length: 17
J: TRBJ1-5
DNA: TGTGCCAGTAGTATAGATCACTCAGGGATCTACAATCAGCCCCAGCATTTT
CDR3: CASSIDHSGIYNQPQHF

V: TRBV30
D: TRBD2
size: -
length: 12
J: TRBJ2-5
DNA: TGTGCCTGGAGCCCGGGGGGAGAGACCCAGTACTTC
CDR3: CAWSPGGETQYF

V: TRBV5-4
D: TRBD1
size: -
length: 16
J: TRBJ1-2
DNA: TGTGCCAGCAGCTTGGCCGGGACAGGGCAGGGAGGTGGCTACACCTTC
CDR3: CASSLAGTGQGGGYTF

V: TRBV4-1
D: TRBD2
size: -
length: 17
J: TRBJ2-7
DNA: TGCGCCAGCCTAGGGACTAGCGGGAGTATTCTTCGCTACGAGCAGTACTTC
CDR3: CASLGTSGSILRYEQYF

V: TRBV6-4
D: -
size: -
length: 13
J: TRBJ2-7
DNA: TGTGCCAGCACGCAGGGGACCCCTCTCGAGCAGTACTTC
CDR3: CASTQGTPLEQYF

V: TRBV6-6
D: TRBD1
size: -
length: 16
J: TRBJ2-3
DNA: TGTGCCAGCAGTTACTCGGACAGGGGGCGCACAGATACGCAGTATTTT
CDR3: CASSYSDRGRTDTQYF

V: TRBV28
D: -
size: -
length: 15
J: TRBJ2-3
DNA: TGTGCCAGCAGGGGGGCTGACCAGAGCACAGATACGCAGTATTTT
CDR3: CASRGADQSTDTQYF

V: TRBV7-2
D: TRBD2
size: -
length: 17
J: TRBJ2-5
DNA: TGTGCCAGCAGCCCCGGGACTAGCGGGAGGGGTAGAGAGACCCAGTACTTC
CDR3: CASSPGTSGRGRETQYF

V: TRBV2
D: -
size: -
length: 12
J: TRBJ2-1
DNA: TGTGCCAGCAATGATCCGAGTGATGAGCAGTTCTTC
CDR3: CASNDPSDEQFF

V: TRBV18
D: TRBD1
size: -
length: 15
J: TRBJ2-5
DNA: TGTGCCAGCTCGCGCTCACAGGGGTTCCAAGAGACCCAGTACTTC
CDR3: CASSRSQGFQETQYF

V: TRBV11-2
D: TRBD1
size: once
length: 14
J: TRBJ2-5
DNA: TGTGCCAGCAGCCCCGGGACAGGGCTAGAGACCCAGTACTTC
CDR3: CASSPGTGLETQYF

V: TRBV19
D: -
size: -
length: 13
J: TRBJ1-4
DNA: TGTGCCAGTAGTATAGTTACATATGAAAAACTGTTTTTT
CDR3: CASSIVTYEKLFF

V: TRBV6-5
D: TRBD2
size: -
length: 16
J: TRBJ2-3
DNA: TGTGCCAGCAGTTACTTCGCGGGAGTAGGCGCAGATACGCAGTATTTT
CDR3: CASSYFAGVGADTQYF

V: TRBV19
D: -
size: -
length: 15
J: TRBJ1-5
DNA: TGTGCCAGTACTCGCGAAGAACTCAACAATCAGCCCCAGCATTTT
CDR3: CASTREELNNQPQHF

V: TRBV7-2
D: -
size: -
length: 16
J: TRBJ1-1
DNA: TGTGCCAGCAGCTCCACCTTGGGGGCCGGGAACACTGAAGCTTTCTTT
CDR3: CASSSTLGAGNTEAFF

V: TRBV5-4
D: -
size: few
length: 12
J: TRBJ1-1
DNA: TGTGCCAGCAGCTTGGATAACACTGAAGCTTTCTTT
CDR3: CASSLDNTEAFF

V: TRBV7-2
D: TRBD2
size: once
length: 16
J: TRBJ2-2
DNA: TGTGCCAGCAGCCCTCGACTAGCGGGAATAACCGGGGAGCTGTTTTTT
CDR3: CASSPRLAGITGELFF